These 5 T cell receptor beta chains came from one sample sequenced in a study of shared clonotypes between healthy human individuals. The protocol was immunoSEQ multiplex PCR, while the TCRdb copy is restricted to in-frame clones and leaves out a portion. In the table there are about 1.1 million clones, 78% of which are singletons. Sequences were obtained from memory CD4+ T cells from PBMCs. Subset noted: CD45RA-negative fraction. All receptors derive from a man aged 18 to 30 in good health. Some clones in this sample may be carry-over from other donors' samples.

This chain uses TRBV5-1 with TRBJ2-3; 8 positions match TRBD2. Germline V gene lookup returns CDR1 SGHRS and CDR2 YFSETQ. CDR3 length equals 19 residues. The V gene end was trimmed by 0 bases and the J gene end by 1 base; junction bases not matched to a gene: 13. The CDR3 protein is CASSLALTSGTRGTDTQYF. CDR3 bases: TGCGCCAGCAGCTTGGCCTTAACTAGCGGTACTAGGGGCACAGATACGCAGTATTTT.

The CDR3 DNA follows: TGTGCCAGCAGTCGCGGACCAGGGGGACTCTATAATTCACCCCTCCACTTT. This sequence encodes CASSRGPGGLYNSPLHF. The chain couples TRBV28 to TRBJ1-6, with 7 nucleotides matching TRBD1. The trim removed 5 bases at V and 3 bases at J, leaving 10 bases unmatched. Germline V gene data show CDR1 as MDHEN and CDR2 as SYDVKM. The CDR3 extends over 17 amino acids.

Only one count was recorded for this clone. The chain joins TRBV7-2 to TRBJ1-1, with D unclear. The V gene's germline CDR1 is SGHTA and CDR2 FQGNSA. The CDR3 is 13 amino acids. Deletions cut 0 bases from V and 4 bases from J, with 6 bases between. This CDR3 is CASSLAFGTEAFF. CDR3 bases: TGTGCCAGCAGCTTAGCCTTCGGCACTGAAGCTTTCTTT.

The V call is TRBV25-1, the J call TRBJ2-1; D gene unclear. Trimming left V 3 bases short and J 8 bases short, with 8 bases between. The germline CDR1 and CDR2 sequences are MGHDK and SYGVNS. The CDR3 extends over 12 amino acids. The chain's CDR3 is CASSESFDEQFF. The CDR3 DNA is TGTGCCAGCAGTGAGAGTTTCGATGAGCAGTTCTTC.

The chain employs TRBV5-1 and TRBJ2-6, with 14 bases aligning to TRBD2. V lost 0 bases and J lost 16; bases outside the gene matches: 6. The CDR3 totals 15 residues. Germline CDR1 is SGHRS and CDR2 is YFSETQ. The CDR3 loop is CASSLAGTSGSTLTF. CDR3 DNA: TGCGCCAGCAGCTTGGCCGGGACTAGCGGGAGCACGCTGACTTTC. The full variable domain, its missing parts supplied by reference TRBV5-1 and TRBJ2-6, is KAGVTQTPRYLIKTRGQQVTLSCSPISGHRSVSWYQQTPGQGLQFLFEYFSETQRNKGNFPGRFSGRQFSNSRSEMNVSTLELGDSALYLCASSLAGTSGSTLTFGAGSRLTVL.